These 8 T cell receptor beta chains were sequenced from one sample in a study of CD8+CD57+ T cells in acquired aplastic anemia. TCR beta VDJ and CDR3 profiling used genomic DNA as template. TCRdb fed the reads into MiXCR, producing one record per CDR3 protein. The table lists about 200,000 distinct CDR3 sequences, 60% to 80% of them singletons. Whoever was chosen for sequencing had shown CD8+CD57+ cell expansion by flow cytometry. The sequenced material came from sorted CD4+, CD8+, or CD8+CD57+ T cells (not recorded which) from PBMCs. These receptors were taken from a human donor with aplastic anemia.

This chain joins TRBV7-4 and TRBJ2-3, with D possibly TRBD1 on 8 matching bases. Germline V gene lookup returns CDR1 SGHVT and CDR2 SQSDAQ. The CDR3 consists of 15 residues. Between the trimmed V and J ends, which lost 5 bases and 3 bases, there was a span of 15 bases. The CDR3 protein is CASSKQGGGTDTQYF. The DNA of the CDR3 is TGTGCCAGCAGCAAACAGGGGGGAGGGACAGATACGCAGTATTTT.

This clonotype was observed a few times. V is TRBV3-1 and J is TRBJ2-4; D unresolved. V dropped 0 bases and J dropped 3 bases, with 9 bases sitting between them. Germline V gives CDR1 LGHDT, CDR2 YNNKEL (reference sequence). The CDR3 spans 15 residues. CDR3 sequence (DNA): TGTGCCAGCAGCCAAGAGTCGGATGACAAAAACATTCAGTACTTC. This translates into CASSQESDDKNIQYF.

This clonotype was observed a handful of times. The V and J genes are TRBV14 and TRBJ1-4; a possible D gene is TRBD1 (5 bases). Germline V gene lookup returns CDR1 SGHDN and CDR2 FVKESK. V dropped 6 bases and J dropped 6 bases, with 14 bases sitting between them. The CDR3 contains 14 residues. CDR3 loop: CASSFSREDEKLFF. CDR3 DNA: TGTGCCAGCAGTTTCTCCAGGGAGGATGAAAAACTGTTTTTT.

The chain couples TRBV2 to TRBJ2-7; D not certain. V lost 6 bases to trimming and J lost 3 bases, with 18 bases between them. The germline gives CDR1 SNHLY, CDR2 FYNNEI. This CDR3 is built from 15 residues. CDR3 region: CASSSRRSTLYEQYF. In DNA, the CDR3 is TGTGCCAGCAGCTCCCGAAGGTCGACTCTCTACGAGCAGTACTTC.

The CDR3 loop is CASSQVLGVSYEQYF. The CDR3, as DNA: TGCGCCAGCAGCCAAGTTCTGGGTGTCTCCTACGAGCAGTACTTC. The rearrangement links TRBV4-3 to TRBJ2-7, with unresolved D. The CDR3 sequence is 15 residues long. Germline V gives CDR1 LGHNA, CDR2 YSLEER. Trimming cost V 1 base and J 0 bases, with 10 bases left between them.

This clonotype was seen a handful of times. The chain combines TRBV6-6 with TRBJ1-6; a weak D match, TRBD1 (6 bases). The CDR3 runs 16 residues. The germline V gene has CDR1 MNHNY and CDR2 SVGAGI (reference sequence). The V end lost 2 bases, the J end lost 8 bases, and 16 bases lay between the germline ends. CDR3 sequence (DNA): TGTGCCAGCAGTTACGGGCGACAGGCCGCTGATTCACCCCTCCACTTT. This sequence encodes CASSYGRQAADSPLHF.

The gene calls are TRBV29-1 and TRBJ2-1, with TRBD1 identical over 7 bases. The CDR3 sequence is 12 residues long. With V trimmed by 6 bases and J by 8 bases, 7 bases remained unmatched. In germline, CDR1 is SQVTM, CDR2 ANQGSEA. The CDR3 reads CSVRGQVDEQFF. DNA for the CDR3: TGCAGCGTGAGGGGGCAGGTCGATGAGCAGTTCTTC.

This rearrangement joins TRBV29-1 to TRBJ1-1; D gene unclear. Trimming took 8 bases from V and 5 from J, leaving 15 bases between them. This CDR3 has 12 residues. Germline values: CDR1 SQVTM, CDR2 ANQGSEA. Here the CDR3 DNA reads TGCAGCTCCAAATCGGGAGTGACTGAAGCTTTCTTT. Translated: CSSKSGVTEAFF.